Following are 25 T cell receptor beta chains from one sample sequenced in a study of blood T cell repertoires in COVID-19. Measured with immunoSEQ multiplex PCR; TCRdb has only the in-frame clones, and not every one. The repertoire includes some 460,000 clones, about 85% of them detected once, and over 1.5% sits in the top ten. Sequencing was done on a sample of PBMCs or T cells enriched from blood (not recorded which). These receptor sequences come from a woman aged 18-29 years with acute COVID-19.

This chain links TRBV5-5 with TRBJ2-7; 7 bases match TRBD2. The CDR3 spans 14 residues. J was trimmed by 6 bases and V by 6 bases; bases with no gene match: 12. Germline lookup yields CDR1 SGHKS and CDR2 YYEKEE (reference sequence). The CDR3 reads CASNSPTSSPEQYF. The CDR3 DNA is TGTGCCAGCAACTCCCCGACTAGCTCTCCCGAGCAGTACTTC.

As DNA, the CDR3 is TGTGCCTGGAGTCTGGGACATATATACGAGCAGTACTTC. It is translated as CAWSLGHIYEQYF. The genes are TRBV30 and TRBJ2-7, with TRBD1 as a possible D gene (6 bases). V was shortened by 2 bases and J by 4 bases, with 12 bases between the two germline ends. Germline V gene data show CDR1 as GTSNPN and CDR2 as SVGIG (reference sequence). The CDR3 runs 13 residues.

This clone was detected only once. The chain links TRBV5-5 to TRBJ1-5, with D tentatively TRBD1 (6 bases). The germline V gene has CDR1 SGHKS and CDR2 YYEKEE (reference sequence). The CDR3 is made up of 16 amino acids. Trimming cost V 3 bases and J 4 bases, with 17 bases left between them. CDR3 DNA sequence: TGTGCCAGCAGCTCGGGGGGACAAGAGAGAAATCAGCCCCAGCATTTT. It encodes CASSSGGQERNQPQHF.

The chain is built from TRBV3-1 (or the pseudogene TRBV3-2) and TRBJ1-2; D call uncertain. The CDR3 runs to 13 residues. CDR1 is LGHDT, CDR2 YNNKEL, per germline (reference sequence). Trimming removed 2 bases from V and 4 bases from J, with 8 bases in between. CDR3 sequence (DNA): TGTGCCAGCAGCCAATTGTCAGTCTATGGCTACACCTTC. This translates into CASSQLSVYGYTF.

The CDR3 nucleotides are TGTGCCAGCAGCTTCACTACAGGGAATGAAAAACTGTTTTTT. This codes for CASSFTTGNEKLFF. The V and J genes are TRBV5-4 and TRBJ1-4; D perhaps matches TRBD1 (6 bases). V was cut by 2 bases and J by 5 bases, with 10 bases left in between. CDR1 is SGHNT, CDR2 YYREEE, per germline (reference sequence). The CDR3 has 14 amino acids.

This chain uses TRBV4-2 with TRBJ1-1; TRBD1 might be the D (5 bases). Trimming pared 1 base from V and 11 bases from J, leaving 8 bases between. The CDR3 spans 11 residues. CDR1 and CDR2 (germline): LGHNA, YNFKEQ. CDR3 sequence reads: CASSQAGMAFF. CDR3 DNA: TGTGCCAGCAGCCAAGCAGGGATGGCTTTCTTT.

The chain is built from TRBV7-2 and TRBJ2-3; weak D call: TRBD2 (5 bases). The CDR3 covers 15 residues. CDR1 and CDR2 from the germline V gene are SGHTA and FQGNSA. Trimming cost V 0 bases and J 5 bases, with 12 bases left between them. The CDR3 DNA is TGTGCCAGCAGCTTAGCCGGGGTAGGGCAAGATACGCAGTATTTT. Translation gives CASSLAGVGQDTQYF.

Details on this clone: The sample has other DNA sequences that encode this CDR3 too. This chain connects TRBV4-1 to TRBJ1-5; D gene uncertain. Between the trimmed V and J ends, which lost 1 base and 4 bases, there was a span of 8 bases. The CDR3 runs to 14 residues. From germline, CDR1 is MGHRA and CDR2 YSYEKL. The CDR3: CASSQAGGNQPQHF. CDR3 DNA: TGCGCCAGCAGCCAAGCCGGAGGGAATCAGCCCCAGCATTTT.

This rearrangement joins TRBV12-3 or TRBV12-4 to TRBJ2-1; tentatively, D is TRBD1 (5 bases). Trimming cost V 2 bases and J 7 bases, with 9 bases left between them. CDR3 length equals 13 residues. CDR3 loop: CASSLRTLNEQFF. The CDR3 coding sequence is TGTGCCAGCAGTTTAAGGACACTGAATGAGCAGTTCTTC.

The chain has TRBV28 and TRBJ1-2; no clear D gene. The CDR3 covers 12 residues. Germline assignment: CDR1 MDHEN and CDR2 SYDVKM. The V gene lost 10 bases and the J gene lost 8 bases, with 17 bases spanning the gap. The CDR3 loop is CAIADSPSGYTF. CDR3 DNA sequence: TGTGCCATTGCGGACTCACCCTCCGGCTACACCTTC.

This chain connects TRBV5-6 to TRBJ2-7; TRBD2 might be the D (6 bases). This CDR3 spans 15 amino acids. CDR1 and CDR2 (germline): SGHDT, YYEEEE. With 4 bases removed from V and 0 bases from J, the gap between germline ends came to 14 bases. CDR3 in DNA: TGTGCCAGCAGCCCCGGAGGGGCCTACTCCTACGAGCAGTACTTC. Translated, it gives CASSPGGAYSYEQYF.

The rearrangement links TRBV6-5 to TRBJ2-3, with unresolved D. The germline V gene has CDR1 MNHEY and CDR2 SVGAGI. Trimming took 0 bases from V and 3 from J, leaving 7 bases between them. The CDR3 extends over 14 amino acids. The CDR3 bases are TGTGCCAGCAGTTACTCTAGCTTTACAGATACGCAGTATTTT. It encodes CASSYSSFTDTQYF.

The chain is built from TRBV12-3 or TRBV12-4 and TRBJ2-3; 7 nucleotides match TRBD1. The CDR3 has 13 amino acids. V shed 7 bases and J 6 bases; nucleotides not matched to a gene: 7. CDR3 nucleotide sequence: TGTGCCAGCAAGACAGGGTATGGTGATACGCAGTATTTT. Its translation is CASKTGYGDTQYF.

V usage is TRBV6-5 and J usage is TRBJ2-7; the match to TRBD1 covers 11 bases. V shed 4 bases, J shed 5 bases, and the junction held 4 bases outside the gene matches. Germline CDR1 MNHEY, CDR2 SVGAGI. The CDR3 runs 14 residues. CDR3 loop: CASSSRDRGNEQYF. The DNA of the CDR3 is TGTGCCAGCAGTTCCCGGGACAGGGGGAACGAGCAGTACTTC.

The chain carries TRBV9 and TRBJ2-2; D is possibly TRBD1 (6 bases). The CDR3 extends over 14 amino acids. V lost 2 bases to trimming and J lost 9 bases, with 14 bases between them. Per germline, CDR1 SGDLS and CDR2 YYNGEE. For the CDR3, the DNA is TGTGCCAGCAGCGTCCGCAACGACAGGCGGGAGCTGTTTTTT. This codes for CASSVRNDRRELFF.

The V gene is TRBV10-2, the J gene TRBJ2-3, with a weak D call TRBD2 (5 bases). The CDR3 consists of 17 residues. Germline CDR1 and CDR2: WSHSY and SAAADI. The germline V and J ends were trimmed by 0 bases and 2 bases, with 15 bases remaining between them. CDR3 DNA sequence: TGCGCCAGCAGTGAGTCTGGGCGGCGGGCCACCACAGATACGCAGTATTTT. Protein product: CASSESGRRATTDTQYF.

Many counts were recorded for this clone. This chain connects TRBV19 to TRBJ2-3; perhaps TRBD2 as D (5 bases). Germline assignment: CDR1 LNHDA and CDR2 SQIVND (reference sequence). This CDR3 contains 14 residues. The ends were cut back, 0 bases at V and 4 bases at J, with 8 bases in the middle. Here the CDR3 reads CASSIEGESDTQYF. Written as DNA, the CDR3 is TGTGCCAGTAGTATAGAGGGAGAATCAGATACGCAGTATTTT. The full variable domain, with the rest looked up from reference TRBV19 and TRBJ2-3, is DGGITQSPKYLFRKEGQNVTLSCEQNLNHDAMYWYRQDPGQGLRLIYYSQIVNDFQKGDIAEGYSVSREKKESFPLTVTSAQKNPTAFYLCASSIEGESDTQYFGPGTRLTVL.

This rearrangement joins TRBV15 to TRBJ1-1; D remains unclear. V gave up 1 base and J gave up 2 bases, with 11 bases separating them. CDR1 LNHNV and CDR2 YYDKDF come from the germline V gene (reference sequence). The CDR3 length is 15 residues. In DNA form, the CDR3 reads TGTGCCACCAGCAGAGTAGGCACAGCAAACACTGAAGCTTTCTTT. This sequence encodes CATSRVGTANTEAFF.

The J gene is TRBJ2-7, the V gene TRBV7-9; possible D gene TRBD2, 5 bases. Per the germline V gene, CDR1 is SEHNR and CDR2 is FQNEAQ (reference sequence). Between the trimmed V and J ends, which lost 5 bases and 0 bases, there was a span of 14 bases. This CDR3 region has 15 residues. The chain's CDR3 is CASSPPQRISYEQYF. In DNA, the CDR3 is TGTGCCAGCAGCCCCCCCCAGCGGATCTCCTACGAGCAGTACTTC. Complete variable domain (other parts from reference TRBV7-9 and TRBJ2-7): DTGVSQNPRHKITKRGQNVTFRCDPISEHNRLYWYRQTLGQGPEFLTYFQNEAQLEKSRLLSDRFSAERPKGSFSTLEIQRTEQGDSAMYLCASSPPQRISYEQYFGPGTRLTVT.

CDR3: CASSQDRETVAKNIQYF. DNA for the CDR3: TGCGCCAGCAGCCAAGATAGGGAGACGGTAGCCAAAAACATTCAGTACTTC. This rearrangement joins TRBV4-3 to TRBJ2-4; TRBD2 might be the D (5 bases). From germline, CDR1 is LGHNA and CDR2 YSLEER. The CDR3 is 17 residues long. Trimming took 0 bases from V and 0 from J, leaving 12 bases between them.

As DNA, the CDR3 is TGTGCCTGGAGTGGGGGGGTCACCTACGAGCAGTACTTC. Translated, it gives CAWSGGVTYEQYF. The chain is built from TRBV30 and TRBJ2-7; tentatively, D is TRBD2 (6 bases). The V end lost 1 base, the J end lost 2 bases, and 9 bases lay between the germline ends. The CDR3 spans 13 residues. CDR1 and CDR2 from the germline V gene are GTSNPN and SVGIG (reference sequence).

The chain employs TRBV13 and TRBJ2-5; D is possibly TRBD2 (6 bases). The ends were cut back, 2 bases at V and 3 bases at J, with 10 bases in the middle. Germline values: CDR1 PRHDT, CDR2 FYEKMQ (reference sequence). The CDR3 loop spans 14 amino acids. The CDR3 DNA reads as TGTGCCAGCAGCTTACTCGGGAGTAAAGAGACCCAGTACTTC. This sequence encodes CASSLLGSKETQYF.

This sequence joins TRBV5-6 and TRBJ2-1; D possibly corresponds to TRBD1 (6 bases). The CDR3 runs 16 residues. Germline-derived CDR1 and CDR2 are SGHDT and YYEEEE. V lost 0 bases, J lost 5 bases, and 15 bases lay in between. CDR3 sequence (DNA): TGTGCCAGCAGCTTGGTCGGCAGGGGAGTCAACAATGAGCAGTTCTTC. Protein: CASSLVGRGVNNEQFF.

The chain employs TRBV7-2 and TRBJ2-7; no clear D. The V gene's germline CDR1 is SGHTA and CDR2 FQGNSA. The CDR3 extends over 14 amino acids. V was cut by 1 base and J by 2 bases, with 9 bases left in between. The CDR3 sequence is CASSLDYGAYEQYF. The DNA of the CDR3 is TGTGCCAGCAGCTTAGACTACGGAGCCTACGAGCAGTACTTC.

This clone was observed once. The chain employs TRBV7-9 and TRBJ1-3, with 8 bases fitting TRBD1. The V segment lost 4 bases and the J segment 0 bases; nucleotides outside the gene matches: 2. Germline loops: CDR1 SEHNR, CDR2 FQNEAQ (reference sequence). The CDR3 runs to 15 residues. CDR3 coding DNA: TGTGCCAGCAGCTCGGGACAGGCCTCTGGAAACACCATATATTTT. It translates to CASSSGQASGNTIYF.